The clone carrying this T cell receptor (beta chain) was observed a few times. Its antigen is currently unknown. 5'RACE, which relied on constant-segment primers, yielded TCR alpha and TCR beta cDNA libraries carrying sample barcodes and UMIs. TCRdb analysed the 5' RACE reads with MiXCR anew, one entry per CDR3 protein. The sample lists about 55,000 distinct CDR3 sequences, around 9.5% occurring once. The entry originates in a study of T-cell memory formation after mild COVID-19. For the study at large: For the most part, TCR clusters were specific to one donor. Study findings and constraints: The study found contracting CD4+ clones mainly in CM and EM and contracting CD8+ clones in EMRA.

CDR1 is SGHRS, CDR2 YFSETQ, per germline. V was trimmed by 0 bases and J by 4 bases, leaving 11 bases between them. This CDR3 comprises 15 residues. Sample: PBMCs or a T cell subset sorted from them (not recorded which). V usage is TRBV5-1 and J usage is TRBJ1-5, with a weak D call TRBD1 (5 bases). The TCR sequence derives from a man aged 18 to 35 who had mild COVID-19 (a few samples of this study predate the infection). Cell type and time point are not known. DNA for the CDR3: TGCGCCAGCAGCTTGGATGGGGGATCAAATCAGCCCCAGCATTTT. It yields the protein CASSLDGGSNQPQHF.